This TCR beta chain is drawn from a study of blood T cell repertoires in COVID-19. V was cut by 2 bases and J by 2 bases, with 9 bases left in between. Looked up from germline, CDR1 is SGHNT and CDR2 is YENEEA. The CDR3 has 15 amino acids. Repertoires were generated with immunoSEQ multiplex PCR, while TCRdb's copy carries only in-frame clones and drops some. Found here are around 60,000 clones, 70% to 90% of them singletons; the top ten hold about 9%. Sequences were obtained from peripheral blood. The origin of this receptor is a human donor with active COVID-19. The donor label of this sample is uncertain. V is TRBV11-3 and J is TRBJ2-2, with D unclear. The CDR3 region is CASSLSSFNTGELFF. CDR3 nucleotides: TGTGCCAGCAGCTTATCGAGTTTTAACACCGGGGAGCTGTTTTTT.